This entry lists 31 T cell receptor beta chains sequenced from one sample in a study of blood T cell repertoires in COVID-19. Repertoires were generated with immunoSEQ multiplex PCR, while TCRdb's copy carries only in-frame clones and drops some. The sample yields about 230,000 clones, 83% seen once. Sample: peripheral blood. The receptors were gathered from a woman under 40 with COVID-19, enrolled during active disease.

This sequence joins TRBV10-3 and TRBJ2-3; D might be TRBD2 (5 bases). V lost 8 bases and J lost 5, with 20 bases in between. The germline V gene encodes CDR1 ENHRY and CDR2 SYGVKD. The CDR3 sequence is 15 residues long. The CDR3, as DNA: TGTGCCATCGGCTCGGACTCCGGGTGGGGAGATACGCAGTATTTT. It yields the protein CAIGSDSGWGDTQYF.

V and J are TRBV6-5 and TRBJ1-2; D gene uncertain. Per the germline V gene, CDR1 is MNHEY and CDR2 is SVGAGI. The V gene lost 6 bases and the J gene lost 2 bases, with 13 bases spanning the gap. The CDR3 length is 14 residues. The CDR3 region has the DNA TGTGCCAGCAGCAAGAGGGCGGGGAACTATGGCTACACCTTC. Translating gives CASSKRAGNYGYTF.

The V gene is TRBV24-1, the J gene TRBJ1-2; 11 nucleotides line up with TRBD1. With 4 bases clipped from V and 3 bases from J, the junction kept 3 bases outside the gene matches. Germline loops: CDR1 KGHDR, CDR2 SFDVKD. CDR3 length: 15 amino acids. The CDR3 reads CATSEAGQGDYGYTF. The CDR3 DNA sequence: TGTGCCACCAGTGAGGCGGGACAGGGGGACTATGGCTACACCTTC.

The V gene is TRBV28, the J gene TRBJ2-3; possibly TRBD2 for D (5 bases). The CDR3 is 12 residues long. The V gene's germline CDR1 is MDHEN and CDR2 SYDVKM. V lost 10 bases, J lost 4 bases, and 12 bases lay in between. CDR3 nucleotide sequence: TGTGCCACCAGGCGGGTCTCAGATACGCAGTATTTT. Translated, it gives CATRRVSDTQYF.

CDR3 DNA: TGTGTTGTCGGCCCAGCGGATACGCAGTATTTT. It codes for CVVGPADTQYF. The V and J genes are TRBV19 and TRBJ2-3; D is unclear. CDR1 LNHDA and CDR2 SQIVND come from the germline V gene (reference sequence). The CDR3 totals 11 residues.

This clone was recorded only once. The V call is TRBV3-1 (or the pseudogene TRBV3-2), the J call TRBJ2-5; D perhaps matches TRBD2 (6 bases). The V end was cut by 4 bases, the J end by 1 base, with 10 bases between. Germline V lookup: CDR1 LGHDT, CDR2 YNNKEL (reference sequence). This CDR3 has 14 residues. The CDR3 sequence is CASSRSGVQETQYF. In nucleotides, the CDR3 is TGTGCCAGCAGCCGGTCGGGGGTCCAAGAGACCCAGTACTTC.

The chain employs TRBV25-1 and TRBJ1-2, with D possibly being TRBD1 (5 bases). Trimming removed 1 base from V and 3 bases from J, with 12 bases in between. From germline, CDR1 is MGHDK and CDR2 SYGVNS. The CDR3 has 15 residues. The CDR3 bases are TGTGCCAGCAGTGAATTGGAGGGGCGAGACTATGGCTACACCTTC. Translation gives CASSELEGRDYGYTF.

The chain is built from TRBV5-4 and TRBJ2-5; TRBD1 matches 10 bases. The J segment lost 5 bases and the V segment lost 6 bases, leaving 7 bases of the junction unmatched. The V gene's germline CDR1 is SGHNT and CDR2 YYREEE (reference sequence). CDR3 length: 14 amino acids. The CDR3 sequence is CASTMTGGYETQYF. For the CDR3, the DNA is TGTGCCAGCACCATGACAGGGGGCTATGAGACCCAGTACTTC.

The chain has TRBV4-1 and TRBJ2-3; no clear D. CDR1 and CDR2 from the germline V gene are MGHRA and YSYEKL. The CDR3 length is 19 residues. Trimming pared 0 bases from V and 0 bases from J, leaving 19 bases between. DNA for the CDR3: TGCGCCAGCAGCCAAGAATTATTTCTCGGTAGATCTAGCACAGATACGCAGTATTTT. Its translation is CASSQELFLGRSSTDTQYF.

Concerning this clone itself: Other nucleotide sequences in the sample specify the same CDR3. The chain has TRBV5-4 and TRBJ2-2, with a weak D call TRBD1 (6 bases). CDR1 is SGHNT, CDR2 YYREEE, per germline (reference sequence). V was cut by 0 bases and J by 3 bases, with 9 bases left in between. CDR3 length: 15 amino acids. The CDR3 reads CASSLAGGDTGELFF. The DNA of the CDR3 is TGTGCCAGCAGCTTGGCTGGGGGCGACACCGGGGAGCTGTTTTTT. Together with reference TRBV5-4 and TRBJ2-2, the CDR3 gives the full variable domain: ETGVTQSPTHLIKTRGQQVTLRCSSQSGHNTVSWYQQALGQGPQFIFQYYREEENGRGNFPPRFSGLQFPNYSSELNVNALELDDSALYLCASSLAGGDTGELFFGEGSRLTVL.

In its sample, this clone was seen a few times. For the CDR3, the DNA is TGTGCCTGGGGACAGGGAAGCACCGGGGAGCTGTTTTTT. As protein: CAWGQGSTGELFF. The rearrangement joins TRBV30 to TRBJ2-2, with TRBD1 matching over 8 bases. V was clipped by 5 bases and J by 4 bases; unmatched bases: 3. Germline-derived CDR1 and CDR2 are GTSNPN and SVGIG (reference sequence). There are 13 residues in the CDR3.

V is TRBV3-1 (or the pseudogene TRBV3-2) and J is TRBJ1-6; D possibly corresponds to TRBD1 (5 bases). This CDR3 is built from 16 residues. CDR1 is LGHDT and CDR2 is YNNKEL in the germline V gene (reference sequence). V was shortened by 5 bases and J by 8 bases, with 19 bases between the two germline ends. CDR3 loop: CASSFQAAGRDSPLHF. The CDR3 DNA reads as TGTGCCAGCAGCTTTCAAGCGGCAGGGAGGGATTCACCCCTCCACTTT.

The rearrangement uses TRBV9 and TRBJ2-5; D unresolved. This CDR3 contains 14 residues. Trimming took off 3 bases at V and 0 bases at J, with 9 bases between the two ends. Per the germline V gene, CDR1 is SGDLS and CDR2 is YYNGEE. The CDR3 here is CASSAGSYQETQYF. For the CDR3, the DNA is TGTGCCAGCAGCGCCGGGTCATACCAAGAGACCCAGTACTTC. The full variable domain, completed using reference TRBV9 and TRBJ2-5, is DSGVTQTPKHLITATGQRVTLRCSPRSGDLSVYWYQQSLDQGLQFLIQYYNGEERAKGNILERFSAQQFPDLHSELNLSSLELGDSALYFCASSAGSYQETQYFGPGTRLLVL.

The chain uses TRBV9 and TRBJ1-2, with unresolved D. The length of the CDR3 is 12 residues. The V end was cut by 0 bases, the J end by 8 bases, with 8 bases between. CDR1 is SGDLS and CDR2 is YYNGEE in the germline V gene. CDR3 DNA: TGTGCCAGCAGCGTAGATCGGGTCGGCTACACCTTC. It encodes CASSVDRVGYTF. Looking up the rest from reference TRBV9 and TRBJ1-2 gives the full variable domain: DSGVTQTPKHLITATGQRVTLRCSPRSGDLSVYWYQQSLDQGLQFLIQYYNGEERAKGNILERFSAQQFPDLHSELNLSSLELGDSALYFCASSVDRVGYTFGSGTRLTVV.

The chain joins TRBV27 to TRBJ2-3, with TRBD2 as a possible D gene (6 bases). CDR3 length equals 15 residues. Trimming removed 3 bases at V and 4 bases at J, with 14 bases between. Germline lookup yields CDR1 MNHEY and CDR2 SMNVEV (reference sequence). CDR3 residues: CASSLAGRKADTQYF. The CDR3 DNA is TGTGCCAGCAGTTTGGCGGGGAGGAAGGCAGATACGCAGTATTTT.

The chain joins TRBV6-5 to TRBJ2-1, with TRBD2 matching 10 bases. Germline CDR1 MNHEY, CDR2 SVGAGI. The ends lost 2 bases at V and 9 bases at J; junction bases unmatched: 4. The length of the CDR3 is 14 residues. CDR3 region: CASSYEASGGEQFF. Here the CDR3 DNA reads TGTGCCAGCAGTTACGAGGCTAGCGGGGGTGAGCAGTTCTTC.

This clone was seen many times. The chain is built from TRBV6-2 or TRBV6-3 and TRBJ1-5, with TRBD1 identical over 11 bases. The CDR3 totals 14 residues. V dropped 4 bases and J dropped 5; count of bases not matched to a gene: 1. Looked up from germline, CDR1 is MNHEY and CDR2 is SVGEGT. CDR3 protein: CASSWTGGDQPQHF. The CDR3, as DNA: TGTGCCAGCAGTTGGACAGGGGGCGATCAGCCCCAGCATTTT.

The CDR3 is CASSPSGGASYNEQFF. In DNA form, the CDR3 reads TGTGCCAGCAGCCCTAGCGGGGGGGCCTCCTACAATGAGCAGTTCTTC. The gene calls are TRBV7-3 and TRBJ2-1; 12 bases map to TRBD2. CDR1 is SGHTA, CDR2 FQGTGA, per germline. J lost 0 bases, V lost 5 bases, and 2 bases had no gene match. The CDR3 consists of 16 residues.

The chain combines TRBV5-8 with TRBJ1-1; possible D gene TRBD1, 5 bases. This CDR3 comprises 13 residues. CDR1 and CDR2 from the germline V gene are SGHTS and YDEGEE. With 4 bases removed from V and 4 bases from J, the gap between germline ends came to 11 bases. This CDR3 is CASSPFRGTEAFF. As DNA, the CDR3 is TGTGCCAGCAGCCCTTTTAGGGGCACTGAAGCTTTCTTT.

This clone was counted between two and nine times. The chain couples TRBV18 to TRBJ2-5, with unresolved D. Deletions cut 2 bases from V and 5 bases from J, with 6 bases between. This CDR3 spans 12 amino acids. Germline V gene data show CDR1 as KGHSH and CDR2 as LQKENI. CDR3 protein: CASSPAGETQYF. The DNA for the CDR3 is TGTGCCAGCTCACCAGCCGGGGAGACCCAGTACTTC. The variable domain in full, with the rest retrieved from reference TRBV18 and TRBJ2-5, is NAGVMQNPRHLVRRRGQEARLRCSPMKGHSHVYWYRQLPEEGLKFMVYLQKENIIDESGMPKERFSAEFPKEGPSILRIQQVVRGDSAAYFCASSPAGETQYFGPGTRLLVL.

The V gene is TRBV28, the J gene TRBJ1-6; D unresolved. CDR3 length equals 14 residues. The germline CDR1 and CDR2 sequences are MDHEN and SYDVKM. Trimming took 2 bases from V and 10 from J, leaving 12 bases between them. CDR3 DNA: TGTGCCAGCAGTTTAAGGGCAGCGGGCTCACCCCTCCACTTT. This encodes CASSLRAAGSPLHF. The complete variable domain, with remaining parts taken from reference TRBV28 and TRBJ1-6, reads DVKVTQSSRYLVKRTGEKVFLECVQDMDHENMFWYRQDPGLGLRLIYFSYDVKMKEKGDIPEGYSVSREKKERFSLILESASTNQTSMYLCASSLRAAGSPLHFGNGTRLTVT.

The chain combines TRBV12-3 or TRBV12-4 with TRBJ2-1; D perhaps matches TRBD2 (5 bases). The ends were cut back, 7 bases at V and 10 bases at J, with 14 bases in the middle. The length of the CDR3 is 12 residues. CDR3 protein: CASKITGVEQFF. CDR3 DNA: TGTGCCAGCAAGATTACCGGGGTAGAGCAGTTCTTC.

The chain couples TRBV4-2 to TRBJ2-5; 10 bases line up with TRBD2. Germline V gene sequence: CDR1 LGHNA, CDR2 YNFKEQ. Unmatched junction bases numbered 12, after V lost 4 bases and J lost 1 base. The CDR3 spans 18 residues. This chain's CDR3 is CASSLGVAGGAIQETQYF. In DNA form, the CDR3 reads TGTGCCAGCAGCCTCGGGGTAGCGGGGGGAGCGATCCAAGAGACCCAGTACTTC.

This chain uses TRBV9 with TRBJ2-1, with a tentative D call TRBD2 (6 bases). Germline-derived CDR1 and CDR2 are SGDLS and YYNGEE. Trimming cost V 0 bases and J 0 bases, with 10 bases left between them. The CDR3 is made up of 16 amino acids. DNA for the CDR3: TGTGCCAGCAGCGTAGTAGGGACTTCCTCCTACAATGAGCAGTTCTTC. Translation gives CASSVVGTSSYNEQFF.

The chain is built from TRBV5-1 and TRBJ2-3, with 9 bases lining up with TRBD1. CDR1 and CDR2 from the germline V gene are SGHRS and YFSETQ. The CDR3 has 15 residues. V trimming: 4 bases; J trimming: 3 bases; junction bases outside the gene matches: 6. The CDR3 nucleotides read TGCGCCAGCAGCGGGCTAGGACAGGGGACAGATACGCAGTATTTT. Its protein product is CASSGLGQGTDTQYF.

This sequence joins TRBV30 and TRBJ1-6, with 9 nucleotides matching TRBD1. After removal of 4 bases from V and 5 bases from J, the junction contained 9 bases not matched to a gene. This CDR3 region has 16 residues. Germline CDR1 GTSNPN, CDR2 SVGIG (reference sequence). CDR3 nucleotide sequence: TGTGCCTGGACACTGGACAGGGGCCAAGATAATTCACCCCTCCACTTT. Its protein is CAWTLDRGQDNSPLHF. The full variable domain, in which reference TRBV30 and TRBJ1-6 provide the parts outside the CDR3, is SQTIHQWPATLVQPVGSPLSLECTVEGTSNPNLYWYRQAAGRGLQLLFYSVGIGQISSEVPQNLSASRPQDRQFILSSKKLLLSDSGFYLCAWTLDRGQDNSPLHFGNGTRLTVT.

The chain employs TRBV7-3 and TRBJ2-1; 16 nucleotides match TRBD2. J lost 6 bases, V lost 5 bases, and 10 bases had no gene match. The CDR3 is 18 residues long. The germline gives CDR1 SGHTA, CDR2 FQGTGA. CDR3 residues: CASSPQGLAGGPVNEQFF. DNA for the CDR3: TGTGCCAGCAGCCCCCAGGGACTAGCGGGGGGGCCCGTCAATGAGCAGTTCTTC. Drawing the rest from reference TRBV7-3 and TRBJ2-1, the complete variable domain is GAGVSQTPSNKVTEKGKYVELRCDPISGHTALYWYRQSLGQGPEFLIYFQGTGAADDSGLPNDRFFAVRPEGSVSTLKIQRTERGDSAVYLCASSPQGLAGGPVNEQFFGPGTRLTVL.

The chain combines TRBV7-9 with TRBJ2-3; possible D gene TRBD2, 5 bases. The CDR3 loop spans 14 amino acids. Trimming took 5 bases from V and 3 from J, leaving 12 bases between them. CDR1 is SEHNR, CDR2 FQNEAQ, per germline (reference sequence). CDR3 residues: CASSTDRGTDTQYF. CDR3 sequence (DNA): TGTGCCAGCAGCACTGATCGAGGGACAGATACGCAGTATTTT. Full variable domain (rest looked up from reference TRBV7-9 and TRBJ2-3): DTGVSQNPRHKITKRGQNVTFRCDPISEHNRLYWYRQTLGQGPEFLTYFQNEAQLEKSRLLSDRFSAERPKGSFSTLEIQRTEQGDSAMYLCASSTDRGTDTQYFGPGTRLTVL.

This clone appeared a single time. V usage is TRBV7-3 and J usage is TRBJ2-1, with 9 bases aligning to TRBD2. Losses at the gene ends were 1 base for V and 5 bases for J; bases not matched to a gene: 6. The CDR3 totals 16 residues. Germline assignment: CDR1 SGHTA and CDR2 FQGTGA. CDR3: CASSLRTSGPNNEQFF. CDR3 DNA sequence: TGTGCCAGCAGCTTAAGAACTAGCGGGCCCAACAATGAGCAGTTCTTC. Combining the CDR3 with reference TRBV7-3 and TRBJ2-1 gives the whole variable domain GAGVSQTPSNKVTEKGKYVELRCDPISGHTALYWYRQSLGQGPEFLIYFQGTGAADDSGLPNDRFFAVRPEGSVSTLKIQRTERGDSAVYLCASSLRTSGPNNEQFFGPGTRLTVL.

The V call is TRBV28, the J call TRBJ2-1; D is perhaps TRBD1 (5 bases). The CDR3 runs 14 residues. Trimming left V 2 bases short and J 13 bases short, with 18 bases between. CDR1 is MDHEN, CDR2 SYDVKM, per germline. The CDR3 nucleotides read TGTGCCAGCAGTTTACCCTTGGGGCTTGACAACCAGTTCTTC. Translating gives CASSLPLGLDNQFF.

The chain recombines TRBV28 with TRBJ2-3, with a weak D call TRBD2 (7 bases). Trimming removed 2 bases from V and 6 bases from J, with 15 bases in between. CDR3 length: 15 amino acids. Germline CDR1 MDHEN, CDR2 SYDVKM. The DNA of the CDR3 is TGTGCCAGCAGTTTAAACGGCAGGGGAGGGGATACGCAGTATTTT. This translates into CASSLNGRGGDTQYF.